A selection of T cell receptor beta chains follows, all from one sample in a study of T cell changes during pregnancy in multiple sclerosis. Profiled with immunoSEQ multiplex PCR; TCRdb holds only in-frame clones, not every one. The data show roughly 70,000 clones, with 90% to 95% seen just once and roughly 1.2% held by the top ten. The source material was peripheral blood, sampled in the third trimester of pregnancy. These TCRs come from a female donor with multiple sclerosis, enrolled in a pregnancy study. The CDR3 runs from the conserved cysteine through the conserved F or W. D genes are given only for firm matches. A clone size is listed for some rows: how often the clone was seen (once, few, many), or a class if it is expanded.

>.|.|TRBJ2-7|TRBV19
TGTGCCAGCCGGCGGCGGGACTCCTACGAGCAGTACTTC
CASRRRDSYEQYF
>TRBD1|.|TRBJ1-4|TRBV30
TGTGCCTGGTACCGAAAGGGGACAGGGGGTGAAAAACTGTTTTTT
CAWYRKGTGGEKLFF
>TRBD2|.|TRBJ2-7|TRBV7-7
TGTGCTAGCAGCTTGGGGCGGGAGAACGAGCAGTACTTC
CASSLGRENEQYF
>.|.|TRBJ1-2|TRBV11-2
TGTGCCAGCAGCTTTTCGGGACAAAGCGGCTACACCTTC
CASSFSGQSGYTF
>TRBD1|.|TRBJ2-7|TRBV7-9
TGTGCCAGCAGCTCTGGACAGGGACGGTACTACGAGCAGTACTTC
CASSSGQGRYYEQYF
>.|.|TRBJ1-1|TRBV28
TGTGCCACACATCCCGGGGACACGGTGAACACTGAAGCTTTCTTT
CATHPGDTVNTEAFF
>TRBD2|.|TRBJ2-1|TRBV6-5
TGTGCCACCAGCGAGCGGGGGAGGTCCAGTGAGCAGTTCTTC
CATSERGRSSEQFF
>TRBD2|.|TRBJ2-1|TRBV11-2
TGTGCCAGCAGCATGGGACTAGCGGGAAACTACAATGAGCAGTTCTTC
CASSMGLAGNYNEQFF
>.|once|TRBJ2-4|TRBV28
TGTGCCAGCAGTTATCTCAAAAGGGGCAACATTCAGTACTTC
CASSYLKRGNIQYF
>TRBD2|.|TRBJ2-3|TRBV7-2
TGTGCCAGCAGCGGACAAGCGGGGAAAAGCACAGATACGCAGTATTTT
CASSGQAGKSTDTQYF
>TRBD1|.|TRBJ2-1|TRBV4-1
TGCGCCAGCAGCCAAGCGGGACAGGGTAGAAGTGAGCAGTTCTTC
CASSQAGQGRSEQFF
>.|few|TRBJ2-7|TRBV11-2
TGTGCCAGCAGCTTCACAATGTACGAGCAGTACTTC
CASSFTMYEQYF
>.|.|TRBJ1-2|TRBV27
TGTGCCAGCAGCCCTACCTCTTTATCCCAGGGTGACTATGGCTACACCTTC
CASSPTSLSQGDYGYTF
>.|.|TRBJ1-2|TRBV29-1
TGCAGCGTTGTAACCAGGGCGAAGACCTATGGCTACACCTTC
CSVVTRAKTYGYTF
>.|.|TRBJ1-4|TRBV25-1
TGTGCCAGCAGTGCCCCCGGGACCGGGGGTGAAAAACTGTTTTTT
CASSAPGTGGEKLFF
>TRBD1|.|TRBJ2-7|TRBV6-5
TGTGCCAGCACCTCCCCGGACAGGAGTTACGAGCAGTACTTC
CASTSPDRSYEQYF
>.|once|TRBJ1-2|TRBV7-9
TGTGCCAGCAGCTTGGGCAGTTCCCTTAACTATGGCTACACCTTC
CASSLGSSLNYGYTF
>.|.|TRBJ2-3|TRBV5-1
TGCGCCAGCAGCTCTTGGTCGGGAGAAGTCACAGATACGCAGTATTTT
CASSSWSGEVTDTQYF
>TRBD1|.|TRBJ2-1|TRBV28
TGTGCCAGCAGTCCTTTTGTGGGACAGGGTCACAATGAGCAGTTCTTC
CASSPFVGQGHNEQFF
>.|.|TRBJ1-1|TRBV5-4
TGTGCCAGCAGCTTGGATTCGAGGACAAGGGAGAACACTGAAGCTTTCTTT
CASSLDSRTRENTEAFF